This T cell receptor beta chain was observed in a study of CXCR3-negative and CXCR3-positive naive CD8 T cells. Study-level results: Naive subsets displayed similar surface CD5, and TCR strength was inferred from TRB CDR3 properties. The study found that naive CXCR3-negative and CXCR3-positive cells shared TRBV-TRBJ usage, while memory cells differed. Diversity ran similarly high across both naive subsets but far lower in memory CD8+ cells.

All CD8+ T cell subsets were sorted in triplicate at 300,000 cells each. All TRB cDNA libraries came from 5' RACE performed with UMI labels. TCRdb reprocessed the 5' RACE reads and stores each CDR3 protein as one record, lacking DNA. The table lists approximately 38,000 distinct CDR3 sequences. Points on this clonotype: Its antigen is not known.

In germline, CDR1 is SGHAT, CDR2 FQDESV (reference sequence). The CDR3 has 16 amino acids. The chain couples TRBV11-1 to TRBJ2-5; TCRdb's D call of TRBD2 is untestable without DNA. This TCR was recovered from a human donor in good health. Some clones in this sample may be carry-over from other donors' samples. Sequenced material: memory CD8+ T cells from blood. This CDR3 reads CASSYSTSGGEETQYF.